Listed below are T cell receptor beta chains from one sample, sequenced in a study of blood T cell repertoires in COVID-19. TCRdb's copy holds only in-frame clones and misses some; the assay was immunoSEQ multiplex PCR. The sample has over 65,000 clones, about 93% seen once. The sequenced material came from peripheral blood. These receptors all stem from a human donor in a cohort sampled during active COVID-19. Both conserved end residues are part of each CDR3. Clone size is shown for a subset of rows, as once, few, many or a class of expanded clone.

v_call	clone_size	cdr3_length	j_call	cdr3_aa
TRBV7-7	-	15	TRBJ2-7	CASSLGQGSSYEQYF
TRBV29-1	once	11	TRBJ1-5	CSVEGPGPQHF
TRBV19	-	13	TRBJ2-1	CASAGQGGNEQFF
TRBV6-5	-	15	TRBJ1-5	CASSLTDNSNQPQHF
TRBV5-1	-	14	TRBJ2-2	CASSPGRGTGELFF
TRBV9	once	15	TRBJ1-2	CASSVGEGQGFGYTF
TRBV9	-	15	TRBJ2-1	CASSVDGGTYNEQFF
TRBV5-4	-	14	TRBJ2-5	CASSFSGGQETQYF
TRBV7-8	-	15	TRBJ2-7	CASSPPGTVTYEQYF
TRBV12-3/TRBV12-4	-	13	TRBJ1-4	CASTDRGGEKLFF
TRBV27	-	13	TRBJ1-2	CASSLFPDYGYTF
TRBV12-3/TRBV12-4	-	12	TRBJ2-3	CASSDRADTQYF
TRBV6-5	once	15	TRBJ2-7	CASSPRGLGSYEQYF
TRBV19	-	14	TRBJ1-2	CASSTVSGFDGYTF
TRBV2	-	13	TRBJ1-6	CASSEASDSPLHF
TRBV5-1	-	14	TRBJ1-3	CASIPTGSGNTIYF
TRBV5-1	-	15	TRBJ2-3	CASSLGQGALDTQYF
TRBV12-3/TRBV12-4	-	12	TRBJ1-4	CASSGASEKLFF
TRBV25-1	-	13	TRBJ1-2	CASSEWDSYGYTF
TRBV3-1/TRBV3-2	once	14	TRBJ2-3	CASSRGTNTDTQYF
TRBV27	-	14	TRBJ1-4	CASSFGRGGEKLFF
TRBV28	-	17	TRBJ2-7	CASSLPAPGTGRYEQYF
TRBV4-2	few	13	TRBJ1-6	CASSQANNSPLHF
TRBV19	once	14	TRBJ2-7	CASSIPGDSYEQYF
TRBV19	-	15	TRBJ2-1	CASSRGTADYNEQFF
TRBV10-3	-	14	TRBJ2-2	CAISRTGDTGELFF
TRBV19	-	12	TRBJ1-2	CASNRQDYGYTF
TRBV19	-	18	TRBJ2-1	CASSIDQPDWSSYNEQFF
TRBV28	once	13	TRBJ1-2	CAIQGTSPKGYTF
TRBV11-2	-	14	TRBJ2-2	CASSVVSTTGELFF
TRBV20-1	once	16	TRBJ2-2	CSASSWTGGSAGELFF
TRBV5-1	-	15	TRBJ1-5	CASSPSGGSNQPQHF
TRBV9	-	16	TRBJ2-3	CASSVAGGQNTDTQYF
TRBV7-9	few	12	TRBJ1-2	CASSHRVGGYTF
TRBV25-1	-	14	TRBJ2-5	CASFRTGGEETQYF
TRBV6-1	-	13	TRBJ1-1	CASSDQGLWRGFF
TRBV6-4	-	13	TRBJ2-3	CASSRQGTDTQYF
TRBV3-1/TRBV3-2	-	15	TRBJ2-5	CASSPRGGIQETQYF
TRBV19	-	16	TRBJ1-3	CASSIAPQGSGNTIYF
TRBV15	-	11	TRBJ1-2	CATGSGGGYTF
TRBV6-6	-	12	TRBJ2-1	CASSLQNNEQFF
TRBV19	once	13	TRBJ1-5	CASSTQGYQPQHF
TRBV5-1	-	15	TRBJ2-3	CASSLARGLTDTQYF
TRBV13	once	19	TRBJ1-6	CASSRGTGGAAVNGSPLHF
TRBV6-5	-	15	TRBJ1-5	CASRKGDTAGQPQHF
TRBV28	-	13	TRBJ2-7	CASSDGGPYEQYF
TRBV5-4	-	16	TRBJ1-1	CASSLGLRLGDTEAFF
TRBV7-2	-	17	TRBJ1-5	CASRPLGDRGSNQPQHF
TRBV10-3	-	18	TRBJ2-3	CAISEPGLAGGNTDTQYF
TRBV6-5	once	14	TRBJ1-4	CASSSTGGYEKLFF
TRBV7-2	-	17	TRBJ2-4	CASSLGREVLAKNIQYF
TRBV7-7	-	13	TRBJ2-5	CASSLAPGETQYF
TRBV28	once	14	TRBJ1-5	CASSLTGQSRPQHF
TRBV11-1	-	16	TRBJ1-1	CASSLGFRETNTEAFF
TRBV24-1	-	13	TRBJ1-2	CATRSASLGGYTF